The 10 T cell receptor beta chains below come from one sample, sequenced in a study of blood T cell repertoires in COVID-19. The protocol was immunoSEQ multiplex PCR, while the TCRdb copy is restricted to in-frame clones and leaves out a portion. The sample holds over 200,000 clones, approximately 79% seen once. Sequenced material: peripheral blood. Receptor source: a human donor in a cohort sampled during active COVID-19.

V is TRBV19 and J is TRBJ1-5; D may be TRBD1 (5 bases). From germline, CDR1 is LNHDA and CDR2 SQIVND (reference sequence). CDR3 size: 15 residues. Trimming pared 6 bases from V and 0 bases from J, leaving 12 bases between. The CDR3 DNA sequence: TGTGCCAGTAGCTGGGGACTACCTAGCAATCAGCCCCAGCATTTT. This encodes CASSWGLPSNQPQHF. The variable domain in full, completed from reference TRBV19 and TRBJ1-5, reads DGGITQSPKYLFRKEGQNVTLSCEQNLNHDAMYWYRQDPGQGLRLIYYSQIVNDFQKGDIAEGYSVSREKKESFPLTVTSAQKNPTAFYLCASSWGLPSNQPQHFGDGTRLSIL.

The chain joins TRBV28 to TRBJ2-7, with D possibly TRBD1 on 5 matching bases. Trimming cost V 2 bases and J 6 bases, with 14 bases left between them. This CDR3 spans 14 amino acids. Germline loops: CDR1 MDHEN, CDR2 SYDVKM. The CDR3 DNA reads TGTGCCAGCAGTTTACCAGGGCTGACCCCCGAGCAGTACTTC. Translated: CASSLPGLTPEQYF. Complete variable domain (other parts from reference TRBV28 and TRBJ2-7): DVKVTQSSRYLVKRTGEKVFLECVQDMDHENMFWYRQDPGLGLRLIYFSYDVKMKEKGDIPEGYSVSREKKERFSLILESASTNQTSMYLCASSLPGLTPEQYFGPGTRLTVT.

V is TRBV6-5 and J is TRBJ2-7; a possible D gene is TRBD2 (6 bases). The CDR3 covers 13 residues. CDR1 is MNHEY, CDR2 SVGAGI, per germline. The V and J ends lost 2 bases and 5 bases respectively, with 10 bases between them. The CDR3: CASSYAGRDEQYF. The CDR3 DNA sequence: TGTGCCAGCAGTTACGCGGGGCGAGACGAGCAGTACTTC.

This chain links TRBV19 with TRBJ2-6; tentative D call: TRBD1 (6 bases). This CDR3 is built from 15 residues. V lost 4 bases, J lost 1 base, and 8 bases lay in between. Germline CDR1 LNHDA, CDR2 SQIVND (reference sequence). This chain's CDR3 is CASSTRGSGANVLTF. The DNA of the CDR3 is TGTGCCAGTAGTACCAGGGGATCTGGGGCCAACGTCCTGACTTTC.

This sequence joins TRBV6-5 and TRBJ2-7, with 8 positions matching TRBD1. Germline V lookup: CDR1 MNHEY, CDR2 SVGAGI. V gave up 10 bases and J gave up 3 bases; unmatched junction bases: 8. The CDR3 is made up of 13 amino acids. For the CDR3, the DNA is TGTGCCATTGGACAGGGCTGGGGCTACGAGCAGTACTTC. It codes for CAIGQGWGYEQYF.

This chain connects TRBV28 to TRBJ1-1, with 7 bases aligning to TRBD1. The CDR3 runs to 12 residues. Losses at the gene ends were 9 bases for V and 4 bases for J; bases not matched to a gene: 5. Germline assignment: CDR1 MDHEN and CDR2 SYDVKM. The CDR3 loop is CASIDRATEAFF. The CDR3 DNA is TGTGCCAGTATAGACAGGGCCACTGAAGCTTTCTTT.

The chain has TRBV28 and TRBJ2-7; 7 bases match TRBD1. The trim removed 3 bases at V and 7 bases at J, leaving 6 bases unmatched. Germline CDR1 MDHEN, CDR2 SYDVKM. CDR3 length: 13 amino acids. The CDR3 loop reads CASSLTGLWEQYF. The DNA for the CDR3 is TGTGCCAGCAGTTTGACAGGGCTATGGGAGCAGTACTTC. Drawing the rest from reference TRBV28 and TRBJ2-7, the complete variable domain is DVKVTQSSRYLVKRTGEKVFLECVQDMDHENMFWYRQDPGLGLRLIYFSYDVKMKEKGDIPEGYSVSREKKERFSLILESASTNQTSMYLCASSLTGLWEQYFGPGTRLTVT.

This clone was observed a few times. This chain joins TRBV29-1 and TRBJ1-2; D remains ambiguous. Germline values: CDR1 SQVTM, CDR2 ANQGSEA. V was shortened by 7 bases and J by 8 bases, with 20 bases between the two germline ends. The CDR3 spans 13 residues. The CDR3 protein is CSASAVGRGGYTF. As DNA, the CDR3 is TGCAGCGCATCTGCGGTGGGTAGAGGGGGCTACACCTTC. Full variable domain (rest looked up from reference TRBV29-1 and TRBJ1-2): SAVISQKPSRDICQRGTSLTIQCQVDSQVTMMFWYRQQPGQSLTLIATANQGSEATYESGFVIDKFPISRPNLTFSTLTVSNMSPEDSSIYLCSASAVGRGGYTFGSGTRLTVV.

This clone was seen once. This chain uses TRBV6-2 or TRBV6-3 with TRBJ2-7, with 7 bases aligning to TRBD1. The CDR3 totals 14 residues. The V gene's germline CDR1 is MNHEY and CDR2 SVGEGT. Trimming removed 6 bases from V and 2 bases from J; junction bases left unmatched: 7. The CDR3 DNA sequence: TGTGCCAGCAGCCTTCGGGACAGTGCCTACGAGCAGTACTTC. Translating it yields CASSLRDSAYEQYF.

This clone appeared once. The chain links TRBV5-5 to TRBJ2-3; a weak D match, TRBD2 (6 bases). Germline CDR1 reads SGHKS; CDR2 reads YYEKEE (reference sequence). The length of the CDR3 is 18 residues. The V end lost 4 bases, the J end lost 1 base, and 22 bases lay between the germline ends. CDR3 DNA: TGTGCCAGCAGCCCACTATCCGGGCGGGAACGGGGCACAGATACGCAGTATTTT. It yields the protein CASSPLSGRERGTDTQYF.